These 20 T cell receptor beta chains came from one sample sequenced in a study of CD8 T cells in ankylosing spondylitis. TCRdb re-called the 5' RACE reads with MiXCR, one entry per CDR3 protein. The repertoire consists of about 160,000 distinct CDR3 sequences, with around two fifths occurring once and the leading ten covering around 15%. Sequencing was carried out using synovial fluid, either unsorted or a sorted T cell fraction (not recorded which). Every receptor here comes from a male donor with ankylosing spondylitis.

In this sample, this clonotype turned up a few times. J is TRBJ1-6 and V is TRBV11-2, with D possibly matching TRBD1 (5 bases). Germline V CDR1 and CDR2: SGHAT, FQNNGV. The germline V and J ends were trimmed by 5 bases and 7 bases, with 27 bases remaining between them. The CDR3 is 19 residues long. CDR3 DNA: TGTGCCAGCAGCCCCCTTAGCGGGCCCGGGTGGGGGGAGAATTCACCCCTCCACTTT. Protein product: CASSPLSGPGWGENSPLHF. Filled out from reference TRBV11-2 and TRBJ1-6, the complete variable domain reads EAGVAQSPRYKIIEKRQSVAFWCNPISGHATLYWYQQILGQGPKLLIQFQNNGVVDDSQLPKDRFSAERLKGVDSTLKIQPAKLEDSAVYLCASSPLSGPGWGENSPLHFGNGTRLTVT.

This clonotype was counted between two and nine times. V and J are TRBV28 and TRBJ2-1; TRBD2 matches 12 bases. Germline V gene data show CDR1 as MDHEN and CDR2 as SYDVKM. CDR3 length equals 15 residues. With V trimmed by 7 bases and J by 7 bases, 8 bases remained unmatched. CDR3 DNA sequence: TGTGCCAGCAATCGACTAGCGGGAGAGGGAAATGAGCAGTTCTTC. This sequence encodes CASNRLAGEGNEQFF.

The chain is built from TRBV12-1 and TRBJ1-1; TRBD1, the D gene given by the table, was not confirmed from the DNA. TRBV12-1 is a pseudogene segment. There are 17 residues in the CDR3. In DNA form, the CDR3 reads TGTGCCAGCAGCCCGCGACGGGACAGGGGGATGAACACTGAAGCTTTCTTT. It is translated as CASSPRRDRGMNTEAFF.

V usage is TRBV5-1 and J usage is TRBJ2-1; TRBD1 might be the D (6 bases). Germline V gene sequence: CDR1 SGHRS, CDR2 YFSETQ. This CDR3 region has 14 residues. Deletions cut 2 bases from V and 6 bases from J, with 12 bases between. CDR3 residues: CASSLQGRTNEQFF. The CDR3 DNA follows: TGCGCCAGCAGCTTACAGGGAAGGACCAATGAGCAGTTCTTC.

The CDR3 DNA reads as TGTGCCAGCAGCTCGCTACTAGCGGGGGGGGAAGAGACCCAGTACTTC. It encodes CASSSLLAGGEETQYF. V and J are TRBV7-9 and TRBJ2-5; 13 nucleotides align to TRBD2. CDR3 length equals 16 residues. Germline V gene lookup returns CDR1 SEHNR and CDR2 FQNEAQ (reference sequence). J gave up 3 bases and V 4 bases, and 5 bases lay outside the gene matches. Full variable domain (outside the CDR3, taken from reference TRBV7-9 and TRBJ2-5): DTGVSQNPRHKITKRGQNVTFRCDPISEHNRLYWYRQTLGQGPEFLTYFQNEAQLEKSRLLSDRFSAERPKGSFSTLEIQRTEQGDSAMYLCASSSLLAGGEETQYFGPGTRLLVL.

J is TRBJ1-1 and V is TRBV19; TRBD1 aligns across 7 bases. This CDR3 contains 13 residues. Per germline, CDR1 LNHDA and CDR2 SQIVND (reference sequence). V trimming: 8 bases; J trimming: 1 base; junction bases outside the gene matches: 4. This chain's CDR3 is CASSTGANTEAFF. In DNA form, the CDR3 reads TGTGCCAGTTCCACAGGGGCGAACACTGAAGCTTTCTTT.

This rearrangement joins TRBV13 to TRBJ1-1, with D perhaps TRBD1 (5 bases). CDR1 is PRHDT, CDR2 FYEKMQ, per germline (reference sequence). Trimming shortened V by 5 bases and J by 7 bases, and 20 bases separated the two germline ends. CDR3 size: 15 residues. The CDR3 spells CASSHSPSGVGEAFF. In nucleotides, the CDR3 is TGTGCCAGCAGCCATTCGCCATCGGGGGTAGGTGAAGCTTTCTTT.

This clonotype was recorded a few times. Here the CDR3 reads CASSRAPWQGANYGYTF. DNA of the CDR3: TGTGCCAGCAGTAGGGCGCCCTGGCAGGGCGCTAACTATGGCTACACCTTC. The V gene is TRBV28, the J gene TRBJ1-2; possibly TRBD1 for D (5 bases). V was cut by 5 bases and J by 0 bases, with 19 bases left in between. The CDR3 runs 17 residues. Germline-derived CDR1 and CDR2 are MDHEN and SYDVKM.

The V gene is TRBV6-1, the J gene TRBJ1-2, with 7 nucleotides matching TRBD1. Germline CDR1 is MNHNS and CDR2 is SASEGT. CDR3 length: 15 residues. Unmatched junction bases numbered 7, after V lost 6 bases and J lost 0 bases. The CDR3 is CASSPRDRANYGYTF. The CDR3, as DNA: TGTGCCAGCAGCCCTCGGGACAGAGCTAACTATGGCTACACCTTC.

This chain joins TRBV20-1 and TRBJ2-2; TRBD2 aligns across 10 bases. Per the germline V gene, CDR1 is DFQATT and CDR2 is SNEGSKA (reference sequence). The CDR3 spans 16 residues. V gave up 0 bases and J gave up 3 bases; unmatched junction bases: 4. The CDR3: CSARDVLAGDTGELFF. The DNA for the CDR3 is TGCAGTGCTAGAGATGTCCTAGCGGGAGACACCGGGGAGCTGTTTTTT.

This chain links TRBV9 with TRBJ2-2; TRBD2 matches at 8 bases. The CDR3 covers 17 residues. The J segment lost 3 bases and the V segment lost 0 bases, leaving 7 bases of the junction unmatched. Germline CDR1 and CDR2: SGDLS and YYNGEE. The CDR3 reads CASSVVLSGRDTGELFF. DNA of the CDR3: TGTGCCAGCAGCGTAGTATTGAGCGGGAGAGACACCGGGGAGCTGTTTTTT. Based on the CDR3 plus reference TRBV9 and TRBJ2-2, the full variable domain is DSGVTQTPKHLITATGQRVTLRCSPRSGDLSVYWYQQSLDQGLQFLIQYYNGEERAKGNILERFSAQQFPDLHSELNLSSLELGDSALYFCASSVVLSGRDTGELFFGEGSRLTVL.

In this sample, this clonotype turned up once. The chain is built from TRBV10-3 and TRBJ1-2, with unresolved D. There are 12 residues in the CDR3. The germline V gene has CDR1 ENHRY and CDR2 SYGVKD. The germline V and J ends were trimmed by 7 bases and 4 bases, with 10 bases remaining between them. CDR3 loop: CAITDGIYGYTF. DNA of the CDR3: TGTGCCATCACCGACGGTATCTATGGCTACACCTTC.

This clonotype has ten or more counts. The chain links TRBV15 to TRBJ2-2; 10 bases agree with TRBD2. J gave up 6 bases and V 0 bases, and 7 bases lay outside the gene matches. Per the germline V gene, CDR1 is LNHNV and CDR2 is YYDKDF (reference sequence). The CDR3 contains 17 residues. The chain's CDR3 is CATSRDPLAGVAGELFF. The CDR3 DNA reads TGTGCCACCAGCAGAGACCCCCTAGCGGGAGTCGCCGGGGAGCTGTTTTTT.

This chain joins TRBV7-2 and TRBJ1-1, with TRBD1 as a possible D gene (6 bases). From germline, CDR1 is SGHTA and CDR2 FQGNSA. The CDR3 consists of 14 residues. V shed 5 bases and J shed 1 base, with 11 bases lying between them. The CDR3 DNA sequence: TGTGCCAGCAGCCCACAGGGCCAGAACACTGAAGCTTTCTTT. Translated, it gives CASSPQGQNTEAFF.

This clonotype appeared a few times. This sequence joins TRBV4-3 and TRBJ2-7; D call uncertain. Trimming cost V 2 bases and J 2 bases, with 13 bases left between them. This CDR3 is built from 15 residues. The germline V gene encodes CDR1 LGHNA and CDR2 YSLEER. The CDR3 sequence: CASSQHRYPTYEQYF. The CDR3 nucleotides read TGCGCCAGCAGCCAACATCGATACCCCACCTACGAGCAGTACTTC.

This clonotype was seen only a few times. The chain links TRBV29-1 to TRBJ2-1; 7 positions match TRBD1. Germline CDR1 SQVTM, CDR2 ANQGSEA. The CDR3 covers 11 residues. V shed 5 bases and J 7 bases; nucleotides not matched to a gene: 2. CDR3 DNA: TGCAGCGTTCAACAGGGGAATGAGCAGTTCTTC. Protein: CSVQQGNEQFF.

This clonotype was seen a handful of times. This chain connects TRBV5-1 to TRBJ2-1, with D possibly TRBD2 on 5 matching bases. Trimming removed 6 bases at V and 6 bases at J, with 19 bases between. CDR3 size: 15 residues. Germline-derived CDR1 and CDR2 are SGHRS and YFSETQ. The CDR3 reads CASTKAPRRINEQFF. The CDR3, as DNA: TGCGCCAGCACCAAGGCACCCAGGAGGATCAATGAGCAGTTCTTC.

Comments on this clonotype: The junction shows a germline mismatch at one end, possibly a read error. The V call is TRBV12-3 or TRBV12-4, the J call TRBJ1-6; D is undetermined. CDR3 length: 18 amino acids. The CDR3 loop reads CTSSVTKDDYSYNSPLHF. The CDR3 DNA is TGTACCAGCAGCGTCACAAAGGACGATTACTCCTATAATTCACCCCTCCACTTT.

This clonotype was seen at least ten times. The chain recombines TRBV10-3 with TRBJ2-7, with TRBD2 identical over 9 bases. Germline CDR1 ENHRY, CDR2 SYGVKD. The CDR3 totals 13 residues. Trimming removed 6 bases from V and 2 bases from J; junction bases left unmatched: 2. The CDR3 region has the DNA TGTGCCATCAGCCTAGCGGGACCCTACGAGCAGTACTTC. Translating it yields CAISLAGPYEQYF.

V is TRBV6-1 and J is TRBJ2-3; no clear D gene. V lost 3 bases, J lost 6 bases, and 10 bases lay in between. The germline V gene encodes CDR1 MNHNS and CDR2 SASEGT. There are 13 residues in the CDR3. CDR3: CASSDLGTDTQYF. The CDR3 DNA follows: TGTGCCAGCAGTGATCTGGGAACGGATACGCAGTATTTT.